One sample yielded the 8 T cell receptor beta chains listed below, sequenced in a study of neurological immune-mediated disorders. The time point was: longitudinal time-point 1 (baseline). Using its own MiXCR run on the 5' RACE reads, TCRdb lists one record per CDR3 protein. The sample lists over 55,000 distinct CDR3 sequences, around 10% occurring once. Sequencing was carried out using PBMCs. The receptors were sampled from a male donor with HTLV-1-associated myelopathy (HAM/TSP).

In this sample, this clonotype turned up many times. V usage is TRBV5-1 and J usage is TRBJ2-6; possible D gene TRBD1, 5 bases. The V end lost 0 bases, the J end lost 1 base, and 8 bases lay between the germline ends. The CDR3 runs 16 residues. Germline values: CDR1 SGHRS, CDR2 YFSETQ. The CDR3 bases are TGCGCCAGCAGCTTGGAATCAGGGTCTGGGGCCAACGTCCTGACTTTC. Translation: CASSLESGSGANVLTF.

In its sample, this clonotype was seen a few times. Written as DNA, the CDR3 is TGTGCCAGCAGCCCCGACCGACGCAGCGAGCAGTACTTC. Amino acid sequence: CASSPDRRSEQYF. The gene calls are TRBV7-9 and TRBJ2-7; no firm D call. V was cut by 5 bases and J by 6 bases, with 14 bases left in between. From germline, CDR1 is SEHNR and CDR2 FQNEAQ (reference sequence). There are 13 residues in the CDR3.

The CDR3 here is CASSPNREETQYF. The DNA of the CDR3 is TGTGCCAGCAGCCCGAACAGGGAAGAGACCCAGTACTTC. The gene calls are TRBV7-9 and TRBJ2-5, with D possibly being TRBD1 (6 bases). V was shortened by 5 bases and J by 3 bases, with 10 bases between the two germline ends. The CDR3 has 13 amino acids. From germline, CDR1 is SEHNR and CDR2 FQNEAQ (reference sequence).

This clonotype is medium-sized. The genes are TRBV2 and TRBJ2-2, with D perhaps assigned TRBD1 or TRBD2 (7 bases each). Germline CDR1 and CDR2: SNHLY and FYNNEI. This CDR3 has 14 residues. Trimming took off 8 bases at V and 5 bases at J, with 15 bases between the two ends. CDR3: CASLPRGGTGELFF. The DNA of the CDR3 is TGTGCCAGCCTACCCAGGGGGGGAACCGGGGAGCTGTTTTTT.

This clonotype has at least ten counts. The chain links TRBV2 to TRBJ1-4; D gene unclear. V was cut by 1 base and J by 4 bases, with 7 bases left in between. This CDR3 region has 14 residues. Germline values: CDR1 SNHLY, CDR2 FYNNEI. The CDR3 nucleotides read TGTGCCAGCAGTGAAGTGTGGAGTAATGAAAAACTGTTTTTT. Its protein is CASSEVWSNEKLFF.

In its sample, this clonotype was seen many times. The chain has TRBV5-1 and TRBJ2-7; TRBD1 might be the D (6 bases). V was clipped by 0 bases and J by 0 bases, with 10 bases between them. The CDR3 extends over 15 amino acids. The germline V gene encodes CDR1 SGHRS and CDR2 YFSETQ. In nucleotides, the CDR3 is TGCGCCAGCAGCTTGGGGCAACAGGGCTCCTACGAGCAGTACTTC. Protein: CASSLGQQGSYEQYF.

This clonotype has ten or more counts. The CDR3 reads CASSPGRAEAFF. In DNA form, the CDR3 reads TGCGCCAGCAGCCCCGGACGGGCTGAAGCTTTCTTT. This chain joins TRBV5-1 and TRBJ1-1, with no clear D. Germline values: CDR1 SGHRS, CDR2 YFSETQ. The length of the CDR3 is 12 residues. V lost 4 bases and J lost 6, with 10 bases in between.

This clonotype was found many times. The chain has TRBV20-1 and TRBJ2-3, with D perhaps TRBD1 or TRBD2 (6 bases each). With 0 bases removed from V and 5 bases from J, the gap between germline ends came to 15 bases. Germline CDR1 and CDR2: DFQATT and SNEGSKA (reference sequence). The CDR3 loop spans 15 amino acids. The CDR3: CSARDATGAGDTQYF. The CDR3 DNA reads TGCAGTGCTAGAGATGCTACGGGGGCCGGAGATACGCAGTATTTT.